These T cell receptor beta chains were read from a single sample in a study of identical twins. In TCRdb, the 5' RACE reads were re-called with MiXCR into one record per CDR3 protein. This repertoire shows 350,000 to 500,000 distinct CDR3 sequences, around a sixth found once; its top ten account for 9.5% to 15%. Input material: naive T cells sorted from blood. Every receptor here comes from a man between 45 and 60 years old in good health. CDR3s include the opening cysteine and the closing phenylalanine or tryptophan. D genes are given only for firm matches. Size is stated for part of the rows, as once, few or many counts, or as a class when the clone is expanded.

>-|-|TRBV4-1|TRBJ2-3
CASSQESQGPTDTQYF
TGCGCCAGCAGCCAAGAGTCGCAGGGACCCACAGATACGCAGTATTTT
>-|few|TRBV20-1|TRBJ2-5
CSASRSGPQTQYF
TGCAGTGCTAGTAGGTCAGGGCCCCAGACCCAGTACTTC
>-|-|TRBV11-2|TRBJ2-6
CASRTWEGARGANVLTF
TGTGCCAGCAGGACCTGGGAGGGGGCGCGGGGGGCCAACGTCCTGACTTTC
>TRBD2|many|TRBV6-1|TRBJ2-5
CASRTSGGIQETQYF
TGTGCCAGCAGGACTAGCGGGGGGATACAAGAGACCCAGTACTTC
>-|-|TRBV30|TRBJ2-1
CAWSDEVETLSNEQFF
TGTGCCTGGAGTGATGAGGTAGAAACCCTTTCCAATGAGCAGTTCTTC
>-|-|TRBV6-2/TRBV6-3|TRBJ1-6
CASNYGLSESPLHF
TGTGCCAGCAACTACGGGTTGTCAGAGTCACCCCTCCACTTT
>-|few|TRBV7-2|TRBJ2-7
CASSLISGPHEQYF
TGTGCCAGCAGCTTAATTTCTGGGCCCCACGAGCAGTACTTC
>TRBD2|few|TRBV12-3/TRBV12-4|TRBJ2-2
CASSRDYNTGELFF
TGTGCCAGCAGCAGGGACTACAACACCGGGGAGCTGTTTTTT
>TRBD1|many|TRBV12-3/TRBV12-4|TRBJ2-6
CASSFTGGSGANVLTF
TGTGCCAGCAGTTTTACAGGGGGGTCCGGGGCCAACGTCCTGACTTTC
>-|few|TRBV6-1|TRBJ2-7
CASHSSSSYEQYF
TGTGCCAGCCACAGCTCGAGCTCCTACGAGCAGTACTTC
>-|many|TRBV12-3/TRBV12-4|TRBJ2-1
CASSFSGRGNQFF
TGTGCCAGCAGTTTCAGTGGTCGGGGGAATCAGTTCTTC
>-|-|TRBV27|TRBJ1-2
CASSLAGDPNYGYTF
TGTGCCAGCAGTTTGGCGGGGGATCCCAACTATGGCTACACCTTC
>-|-|TRBV7-9|TRBJ1-4
CASSATGTANEKLFF
TGTGCCAGCAGCGCTACCGGGACGGCTAATGAAAAACTGTTTTTT
>-|-|TRBV12-3/TRBV12-4|TRBJ1-1
CASRRDGEAEAFF
TGTGCCAGCAGGCGAGACGGGGAGGCTGAAGCTTTCTTT
>-|-|TRBV7-9|TRBJ2-3
CASSLGPRASTDTQYF
TGTGCCAGCAGCTTAGGCCCCAGGGCGTCCACAGATACGCAGTATTTT
>-|few|TRBV11-2|TRBJ2-1
CASSAGHDNEQFF
TGTGCCAGCAGCGCTGGACACGACAATGAGCAGTTCTTC
>-|-|TRBV7-2|TRBJ2-7
CASSLKDGNMEQYF
TGTGCCAGCAGCTTAAAGGACGGGAACATGGAGCAGTACTTC
>-|many|TRBV12-3/TRBV12-4|TRBJ1-5
CASSPQGYSNQPQHF
TGTGCCAGCAGTCCGCAGGGTTATAGCAATCAGCCCCAGCATTTT
>-|-|TRBV20-1|TRBJ2-3
CSARDLGSTDTQYF
TGCAGTGCTAGAGATCTGGGAAGCACAGATACGCAGTATTTT
>TRBD2|few|TRBV5-4|TRBJ2-5
CASSLGASGRAVETQYF
TGTGCCAGCAGCCTCGGAGCTAGCGGGAGGGCGGTAGAGACCCAGTACTTC
>-|few|TRBV7-2|TRBJ2-5
CASSIGLVQETQYF
TGTGCCAGCAGCATCGGACTCGTCCAAGAGACCCAGTACTTC
>TRBD2|-|TRBV12-3/TRBV12-4|TRBJ2-3
CASSYPGLGILDTQYF
TGTGCCAGCAGTTATCCGGGACTAGGAATCCTAGATACGCAGTATTTT
>-|many|TRBV20-1|TRBJ1-1
CSAMVIGMGTEAFF
TGCAGTGCCATGGTCATTGGGATGGGCACTGAAGCTTTCTTT
>-|-|TRBV20-1|TRBJ2-3
CSAWILPRATSDTQYF
TGCAGTGCTTGGATCCTTCCCAGAGCGACGTCAGATACGCAGTATTTT
>-|many|TRBV5-1|TRBJ2-7
CASSLQGTAAYEQYF
TGCGCCAGCAGCTTGCAGGGGACGGCAGCCTACGAGCAGTACTTC
>-|few|TRBV20-1|TRBJ2-1
CSLKDANSYNEQFF
TGCAGCCTTAAAGACGCTAACTCCTACAATGAGCAGTTCTTC
>TRBD1|few|TRBV5-1|TRBJ2-2
CASSLVGQGTNTGELFF
TGCGCCAGCAGCTTGGTGGGACAGGGTACGAACACCGGGGAGCTGTTTTTT
>-|-|TRBV6-1|TRBJ2-7
CASSRLEALHYEQYF
TGTGCCAGCAGCCGCCTTGAGGCACTGCACTACGAGCAGTACTTC
>-|many|TRBV7-8|TRBJ2-7
CASRVGGTYEQYF
TGTGCCAGCAGGGTTGGGGGGACCTACGAGCAGTACTTC
>TRBD1|many|TRBV7-8|TRBJ2-2
CASSSRRTGAWTGELFF
TGTGCCAGCAGCTCCCGACGGACAGGGGCCTGGACCGGGGAGCTGTTTTTT
>-|-|TRBV28|TRBJ2-5
CASSLFATAQETQYF
TGTGCCAGCAGTTTATTTGCCACAGCCCAAGAGACCCAGTACTTC
>TRBD2|many|TRBV7-2|TRBJ2-1
CASSFGGGEQFF
TGTGCCAGCAGCTTCGGGGGGGGTGAGCAGTTCTTC
>-|few|TRBV5-6|TRBJ1-6
CASSPTRLGALHF
TGTGCCAGCAGCCCCACCCGCTTAGGAGCCCTCCACTTT
>-|many|TRBV20-1|TRBJ1-2
CSARDPVNYGYTF
TGCAGTGCTAGAGATCCAGTTAACTATGGCTACACCTTC
>TRBD2|-|TRBV20-1|TRBJ2-5
CSARASGRAETQYF
TGCAGTGCTAGAGCTAGCGGGAGAGCCGAGACCCAGTACTTC
>-|many|TRBV28|TRBJ2-4
CASSATGLAKNIQYF
TGTGCCAGCAGTGCGACAGGCTTAGCCAAAAACATTCAGTACTTC
>TRBD2|-|TRBV10-3|TRBJ2-3
CAISESIVAGSTDTQYF
TGTGCCATCAGTGAGTCGATTGTAGCGGGGAGCACAGATACGCAGTATTTT
>TRBD2|-|TRBV28|TRBJ2-7
CASSLSAGGPLHF
TGTGCCAGCAGTTTATCTGCGGGAGGGCCCCTGCACTTC
>-|-|TRBV6-2/TRBV6-3|TRBJ2-4
CASSYSGGFGIQYF
TGTGCCAGCAGTTACTCAGGTGGATTCGGCATTCAGTACTTC
>TRBD1|many|TRBV18|TRBJ2-3
CASSFRTGLTDTQYF
TGTGCCAGCTCATTTCGGACAGGGTTGACAGATACGCAGTATTTT